This is a list of T cell receptor beta chains from one sample in a study of shared clonotypes between healthy human individuals. Profiling relied on immunoSEQ multiplex PCR, and the TCRdb table lists in-frame clones only, not all of them. The data hold about half a million clones, with roughly 78% observed a single time. Sequences were obtained from PBMCs. Source of these receptors: a woman aged 40 to 50 in good health. Some clones in this sample may be carry-over from other donors' samples. The conserved cysteine and the conserved F or W are not part of the CDR3 here.

v_call	j_call	cdr3_aa
TRBV18	TRBJ1-1	ASSPTGPTNTEAF
TRBV25-1	TRBJ1-1	ASSTGGYTEAF
TRBV6-5	TRBJ2-5	ASSLLGTGQWETQY
TRBV5-4	TRBJ1-2	ASSLIGRESYGYT
TRBV11-2	TRBJ2-7	ASSSSGSSYEQY
TRBV27	TRBJ2-1	ASSLSGLAANYNEQF
TRBV5-4	TRBJ2-3	ASSFEVGRGTDTQY
TRBV27	TRBJ1-4	ASSFQGQGYEKLF
TRBV5-1	TRBJ2-1	ASSLTDRVDEQF
TRBV7-3	TRBJ2-3	ASSLSSASGTDTQY
TRBV28	TRBJ2-7	ASSDRYEQY
TRBV20-1	TRBJ2-7	SARDRY
TRBV5-6	TRBJ2-2	ASSPPTGELF
TRBV4-3	TRBJ2-1	ASSQDPRTYNEQF
TRBV18	TRBJ1-1	ASSLNAGAPFGNEAF